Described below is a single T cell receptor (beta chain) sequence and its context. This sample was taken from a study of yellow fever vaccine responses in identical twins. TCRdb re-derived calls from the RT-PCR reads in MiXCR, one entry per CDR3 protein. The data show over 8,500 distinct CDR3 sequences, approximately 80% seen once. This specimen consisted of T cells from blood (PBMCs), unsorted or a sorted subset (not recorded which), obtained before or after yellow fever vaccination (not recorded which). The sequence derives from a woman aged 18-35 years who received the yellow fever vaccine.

This chain's CDR3 is CASTEGITDTQYF. The CDR3 region has the DNA TGTGCCAGCACGGAGGGCATCACAGATACGCAGTATTTT. This chain joins TRBV2 and TRBJ2-3, with a possible D match to TRBD2 (6 bases). CDR1 and CDR2 (germline): SNHLY, FYNNEI. The CDR3 is 13 amino acids. V shed 7 bases and J shed 2 bases, with 10 bases lying between them. Complete variable domain (other parts from reference TRBV2 and TRBJ2-3): EPEVTQTPSHQVTQMGQEVILRCVPISNHLYFYWYRQILGQKVEFLVSFYNNEISEKSEIFDDQFSVERPDGSNFTLKIRSTKLEDSAMYFCASTEGITDTQYFGPGTRLTVL.